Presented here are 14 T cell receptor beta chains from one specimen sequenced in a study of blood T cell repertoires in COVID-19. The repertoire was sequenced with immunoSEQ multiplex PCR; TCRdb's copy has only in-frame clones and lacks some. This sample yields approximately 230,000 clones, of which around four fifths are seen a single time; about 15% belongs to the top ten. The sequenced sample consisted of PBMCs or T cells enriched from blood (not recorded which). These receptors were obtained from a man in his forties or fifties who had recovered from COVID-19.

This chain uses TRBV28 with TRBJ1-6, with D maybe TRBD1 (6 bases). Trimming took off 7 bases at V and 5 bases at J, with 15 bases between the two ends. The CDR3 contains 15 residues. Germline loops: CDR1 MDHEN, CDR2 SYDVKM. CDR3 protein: CASIPTGFDNSPLHF. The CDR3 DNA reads TGTGCCAGCATCCCAACAGGGTTCGATAATTCACCCCTCCACTTT.

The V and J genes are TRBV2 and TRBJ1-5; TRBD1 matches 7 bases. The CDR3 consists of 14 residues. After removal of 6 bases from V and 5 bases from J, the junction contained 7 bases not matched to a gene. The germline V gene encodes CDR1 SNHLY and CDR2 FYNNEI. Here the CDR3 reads CASSETGWDQPQHF. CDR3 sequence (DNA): TGTGCCAGCAGCGAGACAGGGTGGGATCAGCCCCAGCATTTT.

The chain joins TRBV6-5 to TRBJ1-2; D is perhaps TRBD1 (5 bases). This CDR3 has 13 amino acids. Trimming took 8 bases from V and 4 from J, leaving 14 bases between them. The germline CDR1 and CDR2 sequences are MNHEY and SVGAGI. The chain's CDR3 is CASSPAGLYGYTF. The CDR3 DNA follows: TGTGCCAGCTCGCCGGCGGGACTCTATGGCTACACCTTC.

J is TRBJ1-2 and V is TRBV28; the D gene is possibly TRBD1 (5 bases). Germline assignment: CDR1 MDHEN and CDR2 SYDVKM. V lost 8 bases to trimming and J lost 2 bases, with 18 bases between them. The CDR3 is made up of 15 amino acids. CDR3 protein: CASLLRREGNYGYTF. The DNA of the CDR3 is TGTGCCAGCTTATTAAGGAGGGAGGGGAACTATGGCTACACCTTC.

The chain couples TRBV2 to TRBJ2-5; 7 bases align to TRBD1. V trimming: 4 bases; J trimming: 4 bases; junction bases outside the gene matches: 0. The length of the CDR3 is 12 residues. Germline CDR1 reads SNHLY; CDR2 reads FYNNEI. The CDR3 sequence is CASSAGGETQYF. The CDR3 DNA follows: TGTGCCAGCAGTGCAGGGGGAGAGACCCAGTACTTC.

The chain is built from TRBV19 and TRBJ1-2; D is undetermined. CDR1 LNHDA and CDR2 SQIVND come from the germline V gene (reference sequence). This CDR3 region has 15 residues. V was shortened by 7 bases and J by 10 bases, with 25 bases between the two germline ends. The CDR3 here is CASTTYPTAGSDYTF. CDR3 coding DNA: TGTGCCAGTACTACGTACCCCACGGCGGGGTCAGACTACACCTTC.

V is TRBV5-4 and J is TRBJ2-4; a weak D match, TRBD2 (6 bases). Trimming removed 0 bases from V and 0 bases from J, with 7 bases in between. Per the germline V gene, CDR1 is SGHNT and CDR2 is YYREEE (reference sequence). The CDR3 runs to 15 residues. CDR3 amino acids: CASSLGGVAKNIQYF. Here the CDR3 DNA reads TGTGCCAGCAGCTTGGGCGGGGTAGCCAAAAACATTCAGTACTTC.

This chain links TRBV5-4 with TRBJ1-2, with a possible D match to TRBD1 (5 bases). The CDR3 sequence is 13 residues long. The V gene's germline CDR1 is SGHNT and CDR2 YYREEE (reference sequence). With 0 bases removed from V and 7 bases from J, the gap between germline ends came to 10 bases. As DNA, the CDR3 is TGTGCCAGCAGCTTGGTGGCGGGGGGTGGCTACACCTTC. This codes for CASSLVAGGGYTF.

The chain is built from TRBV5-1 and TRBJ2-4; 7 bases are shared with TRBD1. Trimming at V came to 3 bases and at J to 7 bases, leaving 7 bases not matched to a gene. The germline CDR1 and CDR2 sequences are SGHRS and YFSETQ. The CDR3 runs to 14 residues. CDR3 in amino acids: CASSSEGASNIQYF. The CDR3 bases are TGCGCCAGCAGCTCTGAGGGGGCCAGTAACATTCAGTACTTC.

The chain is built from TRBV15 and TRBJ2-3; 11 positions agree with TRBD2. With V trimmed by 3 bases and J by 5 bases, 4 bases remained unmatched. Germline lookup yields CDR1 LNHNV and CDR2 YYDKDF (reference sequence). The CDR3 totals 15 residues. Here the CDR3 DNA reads TGTGCCACCAGCAGTCTAGCGGGAGGATTAGATACGCAGTATTTT. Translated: CATSSLAGGLDTQYF.

Here the CDR3 DNA reads TGTGCCAGCAGTGACACGACACCTATACCTAATGAAAAACTGTTTTTT. Its protein is CASSDTTPIPNEKLFF. V is TRBV6-4 and J is TRBJ1-4; D is ambiguous. Trimming shortened V by 2 bases and J by 3 bases, and 13 bases separated the two germline ends. The CDR3 extends over 16 amino acids. Germline V gene sequence: CDR1 MRHNA, CDR2 SNTAGT.

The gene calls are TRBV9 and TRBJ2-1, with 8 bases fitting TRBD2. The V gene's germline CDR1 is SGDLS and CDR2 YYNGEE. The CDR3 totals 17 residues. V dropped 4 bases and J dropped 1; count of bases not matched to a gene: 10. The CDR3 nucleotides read TGTGCCAGCAGCCCCCGGGGTAGCGGGGTTTCCTACAATGAGCAGTTCTTC. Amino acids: CASSPRGSGVSYNEQFF.

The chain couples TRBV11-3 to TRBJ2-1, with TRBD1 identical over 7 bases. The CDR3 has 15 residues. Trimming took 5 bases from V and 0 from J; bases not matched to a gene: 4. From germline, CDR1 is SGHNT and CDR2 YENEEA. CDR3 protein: CASSTRDSSYNEQFF. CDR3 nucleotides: TGTGCCAGCAGCACCCGGGACAGCTCCTACAATGAGCAGTTCTTC.

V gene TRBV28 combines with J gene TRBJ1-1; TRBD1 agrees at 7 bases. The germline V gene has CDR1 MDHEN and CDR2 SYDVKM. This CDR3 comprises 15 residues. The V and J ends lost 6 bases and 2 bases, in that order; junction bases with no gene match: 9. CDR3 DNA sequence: TGTGCCAGCAGCGAAGCCGGGACAGCTAACACTGAAGCTTTCTTT. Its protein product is CASSEAGTANTEAFF.